This T cell receptor (beta chain) was identified in a study of blood T cell repertoires in COVID-19. On the study more broadly: COVID-19 samples from acute and convalescent phases originated in the United States, Italy and Spain. The analysed material was cDNA or gDNA that came from T cells, B-cell-depleted T cells, or PBMCs.

Study processing details: Counts of nucleated cells, estimated from reference gene primer amplification, were obtained. Profiled with immunoSEQ multiplex PCR; TCRdb holds only in-frame clones, not every one. V, J and clone size are those of that table, while D and trimming were read from the DNA. Among around 180,000 clones listed, 65% to 90% were seen once. The CDR3 length is 14 residues. With V trimmed by 3 bases and J by 2 bases, 3 bases remained unmatched. In germline, CDR1 is LNHDA, CDR2 SQIVND (reference sequence). The source is a human donor in a cohort sampled during active COVID-19. Sequenced: peripheral blood. J is TRBJ1-2 and V is TRBV19, with TRBD1 matching over 7 bases. The CDR3 loop is CASSIDRANYGYTF. The CDR3 DNA reads TGTGCCAGTAGTATCGACAGGGCAAACTATGGCTACACCTTC.